The rows below give T cell receptor beta chains drawn from one sample of a study of OX40 agonist ivuxolimab in advanced cancers. Clones were sequenced by immunoSEQ multiplex PCR, and TCRdb holds only the in-frame ones, with some missing. The sample has roughly 70,000 clones, roughly 90% seen once. The source material was CD4+ or CD8+ T cells sorted from blood, sampled in a trial of the OX40 agonist ivuxolimab. The receptors come from an adult with an advanced solid tumor such as melanoma, head and neck, liver or kidney cancer. The CDR3 runs from the conserved cysteine through the conserved F or W. The order of the fields is J gene, clone size, D gene, V gene, CDR3 protein, CDR3 DNA. D genes are given only for firm matches. Only some rows state a clone size, as once, few, many or a class for expanded clones.

J: TRBJ2-7
size: .
D: .
V: TRBV7-3
CDR3: CASSLQRAGSAEQYF
DNA: TGTGCCAGCAGCCTCCAGAGGGCAGGCTCAGCTGAGCAGTACTTC

J: TRBJ1-5
size: .
D: .
V: TRBV6-5
CDR3: CASSYIRDGQPQHF
DNA: TGTGCCAGCAGTTACATCAGGGACGGTCAGCCCCAGCATTTT

J: TRBJ1-1
size: .
D: TRBD1
V: TRBV4-3
CDR3: CASSQALGGEALNTEAFF
DNA: TGCGCCAGCAGCCAAGCTTTAGGGGGCGAGGCGTTGAACACTGAAGCTTTCTTT

J: TRBJ2-6
size: .
D: TRBD1
V: TRBV6-4
CDR3: CASGGQSSGANVLTF
DNA: TGTGCCAGCGGGGGACAGTCCTCTGGGGCCAACGTCCTGACTTTC

J: TRBJ2-6
size: once
D: TRBD1
V: TRBV2
CDR3: CASSGQGAPGANVLTF
DNA: TGTGCCAGCAGCGGACAGGGGGCGCCTGGGGCCAACGTCCTGACTTTC

J: TRBJ2-4
size: .
D: .
V: TRBV7-9
CDR3: CASSLATTGVSNIQYF
DNA: TGTGCCAGCAGCTTAGCTACGACAGGCGTTTCAAACATTCAGTACTTC

J: TRBJ1-5
size: .
D: TRBD1
V: TRBV5-1
CDR3: CASSWDGQDQPQHF
DNA: TGCGCCAGCAGCTGGGACGGACAGGATCAGCCCCAGCATTTT

J: TRBJ2-7
size: .
D: TRBD2
V: TRBV6-5
CDR3: CASSYTSGGPYEQYF
DNA: TGTGCCAGCAGTTACACTAGCGGGGGGCCCTACGAGCAGTACTTC

J: TRBJ1-2
size: .
D: .
V: TRBV5-1
CDR3: CASSFSGEGYTF
DNA: TGCGCCAGCAGCTTTTCAGGGGAAGGCTACACCTTC

J: TRBJ1-2
size: once
D: .
V: TRBV29-1
CDR3: CSVVEFGGASYTF
DNA: TGCAGCGTTGTTGAGTTCGGGGGCGCGAGCTACACCTTC

J: TRBJ1-6
size: .
D: .
V: TRBV6-5
CDR3: CASTLNRALDSPLHF
DNA: TGTGCCAGCACCTTAAATCGGGCCCTCGACTCACCCCTCCACTTT

J: TRBJ2-2
size: .
D: TRBD1
V: TRBV11-3
CDR3: CASSLDNRGGELFF
DNA: TGTGCCAGCAGCTTAGACAACAGGGGCGGGGAGCTGTTTTTT

J: TRBJ2-1
size: .
D: .
V: TRBV7-2
CDR3: CAGRRGVEGQFF
DNA: TGTGCCGGTCGAAGGGGGGTTGAGGGGCAGTTCTTC

J: TRBJ2-1
size: .
D: TRBD2
V: TRBV11-1
CDR3: CASSPALRTSGSYEQFF
DNA: TGTGCCAGCAGCCCGGCGCTAAGGACTAGCGGGAGCTATGAGCAGTTCTTC

J: TRBJ2-2
size: .
D: .
V: TRBV2
CDR3: CASGGGRSPGELFF
DNA: TGTGCCAGCGGGGGGGGCCGTTCTCCCGGGGAGCTGTTTTTT

J: TRBJ2-7
size: once
D: .
V: TRBV30
CDR3: CAWSDGVGTIEQYF
DNA: TGTGCCTGGAGTGACGGGGTAGGCACCATCGAGCAGTACTTC

J: TRBJ2-7
size: once
D: TRBD2
V: TRBV28
CDR3: CASSLSREGYYEQYF
DNA: TGTGCCAGCAGTTTATCTCGGGAGGGCTATTACGAGCAGTACTTC

J: TRBJ1-2
size: once
D: .
V: TRBV15
CDR3: CATSRDLNYGYTF
DNA: TGTGCCACCAGCAGAGATCTGAACTATGGCTACACCTTC

J: TRBJ1-1
size: .
D: TRBD1
V: TRBV18
CDR3: CASSSQGAGTEAFF
DNA: TGTGCCAGCTCTTCTCAGGGGGCAGGCACTGAAGCTTTCTTT

J: TRBJ2-7
size: .
D: .
V: TRBV18
CDR3: CASSRGIEGYEQYF
DNA: TGTGCCAGCTCACGGGGTATCGAGGGTTACGAGCAGTACTTC

J: TRBJ1-5
size: .
D: .
V: TRBV7-8
CDR3: CASSTLDDQPQHF
DNA: TGTGCCAGCAGCACGCTGGACGATCAGCCCCAGCATTTT

J: TRBJ1-5
size: .
D: TRBD1
V: TRBV28
CDR3: CASRSEGQGAGQPQHF
DNA: TGTGCCAGCAGATCCGAGGGCCAGGGGGCAGGACAGCCCCAGCATTTT

J: TRBJ1-4
size: .
D: .
V: TRBV19
CDR3: CASTDTSATNEKLFF
DNA: TGTGCCAGTACTGATACAAGCGCAACTAATGAAAAACTGTTTTTT

J: TRBJ2-5
size: once
D: .
V: TRBV28
CDR3: CASSQGLETQYF
DNA: TGTGCCAGCAGTCAGGGACTAGAGACCCAGTACTTC

J: TRBJ1-5
size: .
D: .
V: TRBV30
CDR3: CAAGEWSNQPQHF
DNA: TGTGCCGCCGGAGAGTGGAGCAATCAGCCCCAGCATTTT

J: TRBJ2-2
size: .
D: .
V: TRBV11-3
CDR3: CASSILGPGAGELFF
DNA: TGTGCCAGCAGCATACTTGGACCTGGGGCCGGGGAGCTGTTTTTT

J: TRBJ2-7
size: .
D: .
V: TRBV7-2
CDR3: CASSLEIARERERYEQYF
DNA: TGTGCCAGCAGCTTAGAAATAGCTAGGGAACGGGAAAGGTACGAGCAGTACTTC

J: TRBJ2-5
size: once
D: TRBD2
V: TRBV10-2
CDR3: CATAGGPNQETQYF
DNA: TGCGCCACGGCGGGGGGGCCCAATCAAGAGACCCAGTACTTC

J: TRBJ1-5
size: .
D: .
V: TRBV28
CDR3: CASSLGGGDQPQHF
DNA: TGTGCCAGCAGTTTAGGGGGAGGGGATCAGCCCCAGCATTTT

J: TRBJ2-3
size: few
D: .
V: TRBV5-6
CDR3: CASSFSLHPPSDTQYF
DNA: TGTGCCAGCAGCTTCTCTCTTCATCCACCCTCGGATACGCAGTATTTT